A single sample gave rise to the 15 T cell receptor beta chains below, sequenced in a study of blood T cells in healthy people across ages. Then a second PCR, running about 6 to 12 cycles, was carried out with a sample-barcoded 5' primer and a J-beta primer mix. TCRdb passed the 5' RACE reads through MiXCR, listing each CDR3 protein once. The sample lists over 300,000 distinct CDR3 sequences, about 55% occurring once. Sequenced sample: blood. The receptor source for this set is a man aged 60-69 years in good health.

This chain connects TRBV12-3 or TRBV12-4 to TRBJ2-5; perhaps TRBD2 as D (6 bases). The end of the DNA is better explained by TRBJ2-4, so the J call may be wrong. The CDR3 length is 13 residues. The DNA of the CDR3 is TGTGCCAGCAGGGTGACGGGAGAAAACATTCAGTACTTC. Its protein product is CASRVTGENIQYF.

The genes are TRBV29-1 and TRBJ2-5; 7 bases align to TRBD2. The CDR3 has 13 residues. With V trimmed by 4 bases and J by 4 bases, 6 bases remained unmatched. Germline V gene data show CDR1 as SQVTM and CDR2 as ANQGSEA. CDR3 in amino acids: CSVGGGRAETQYF. The CDR3 DNA is TGCAGCGTTGGAGGTGGGAGGGCAGAGACCCAGTACTTC.

The gene calls are TRBV10-3 and TRBJ1-1, with a possible D match to TRBD1 (5 bases). The CDR3 is 13 residues long. The V gene's germline CDR1 is ENHRY and CDR2 SYGVKD. Trimming removed 11 bases at V and 1 base at J, with 14 bases between. As DNA, the CDR3 is TGTGCCGCTAGGGGCAGGACGAACACTGAAGCTTTCTTT. This sequence encodes CAARGRTNTEAFF.

This clonotype was picked up one time. This chain uses TRBV6-6 with TRBJ1-1; D not certain. The CDR3 totals 14 residues. Trimming took 2 bases from V and 1 from J, leaving 8 bases between them. Germline values: CDR1 MNHNY, CDR2 SVGAGI (reference sequence). CDR3 sequence: CASSYAPGNTEAFF. CDR3 bases: TGTGCCAGCAGTTACGCCCCGGGGAACACTGAAGCTTTCTTT.

The rearrangement joins TRBV12-3 or TRBV12-4 to TRBJ1-2; 7 bases match TRBD1. This CDR3 is 13 amino acids long. The V and J ends lost 5 bases and 7 bases, in that order; junction bases with no gene match: 7. CDR3 region: CASSPQRQGGYTF. CDR3 DNA sequence: TGTGCCAGCAGTCCCCAAAGACAGGGTGGCTACACCTTC.

This sequence joins TRBV7-2 and TRBJ1-1, with 7 bases aligning to TRBD1. There are 16 residues in the CDR3. Per the germline V gene, CDR1 is SGHTA and CDR2 is FQGNSA. V lost 1 base and J lost 4; bases outside the gene matches: 9. The CDR3 region has the DNA TGTGCCAGCAGCTTAGTGTCGGCAGGGGGGGGCACTGAAGCTTTCTTT. Translated, it gives CASSLVSAGGGTEAFF.

V is TRBV11-3 and J is TRBJ2-3, with D tentatively TRBD1 or TRBD2 (5 bases each). V was cut by 10 bases and J by 2 bases, with 19 bases left in between. Germline V gene lookup returns CDR1 SGHNT and CDR2 YENEEA. There are 15 residues in the CDR3. CDR3 nucleotide sequence: TGTGCCACTAGCCCTGGTGGACAAAACACAGATACGCAGTATTTT. Translation gives CATSPGGQNTDTQYF.

This clonotype was picked up many times. The chain uses TRBV6-6 and TRBJ2-5; D is unclear. Trimming took 0 bases from V and 7 from J, leaving 15 bases between them. Germline V gene sequence: CDR1 MNHNY, CDR2 SVGAGI (reference sequence). CDR3 length equals 15 residues. CDR3 residues: CASSYSDEKTGTQYF. The CDR3 DNA sequence: TGTGCCAGCAGTTACTCGGATGAGAAAACGGGGACCCAGTACTTC.

This clonotype has a handful of counts. CDR3 region: CASSVFDRGVYGYTF. The CDR3 DNA follows: TGTGCCAGCAGCGTTTTCGACAGGGGGGTCTATGGCTACACCTTC. V and J are TRBV9 and TRBJ1-2, with TRBD1 identical over 9 bases. This CDR3 contains 15 residues. Germline assignment: CDR1 SGDLS and CDR2 YYNGEE. The V and J ends lost 2 bases and 4 bases, in that order; junction bases with no gene match: 6.

The rearrangement joins TRBV20-1 to TRBJ1-6; D gene ambiguous. The CDR3 is 13 amino acids. The germline V gene encodes CDR1 DFQATT and CDR2 SNEGSKA (reference sequence). V lost 6 bases and J lost 6, with 12 bases in between. The CDR3 sequence is CSALDGRNSPLHF. In DNA form, the CDR3 reads TGCAGTGCCTTAGACGGCCGTAATTCACCCCTCCACTTT.

Notes on this clonotype: Germline is not matched at one junction end, which may reflect a read error. V is TRBV7-8 and J is TRBJ2-1; D may be TRBD2 (6 bases). Germline CDR1 reads SGHVS; CDR2 reads FQNEAQ. The CDR3 has 15 residues. CDR3 region: CASSLVWRGCNGQFF. As DNA, the CDR3 is TGTGCCAGCAGCTTAGTATGGCGGGGTTGCAATGGGCAGTTCTTC.

This clonotype was found a few times. This chain connects TRBV28 to TRBJ2-6; the match to TRBD1 covers 7 bases. The V and J ends lost 8 bases and 0 bases, in that order; junction bases with no gene match: 7. Germline assignment: CDR1 MDHEN and CDR2 SYDVKM. The CDR3 is made up of 16 amino acids. For the CDR3, the DNA is TGTGCCAGCCGGGACAGTGAATCCTCTGGGGCCAACGTCCTGACTTTC. Its translation: CASRDSESSGANVLTF.

CDR3 in DNA: TGCAGTGCTAGGAGGTTTGGGGGGGAGAAGCCCTACGAGCAGTACTTC. Amino acids: CSARRFGGEKPYEQYF. This chain connects TRBV20-1 to TRBJ2-7; 7 nucleotides line up with TRBD2. The germline V gene has CDR1 DFQATT and CDR2 SNEGSKA (reference sequence). There are 16 residues in the CDR3. After removal of 3 bases from V and 2 bases from J, the junction contained 13 bases not matched to a gene.

The V gene is TRBV20-1, the J gene TRBJ2-1, with TRBD2 matching over 7 bases. In germline, CDR1 is DFQATT, CDR2 SNEGSKA (reference sequence). The J segment lost 5 bases and the V segment lost 6 bases, leaving 13 bases of the junction unmatched. The CDR3 is 15 amino acids. The DNA for the CDR3 is TGCAGTGCACAGAGGGGCAGCGGGGTTAACAATGAGCAGTTCTTC. Its translation is CSAQRGSGVNNEQFF.

This sequence joins TRBV10-3 and TRBJ2-7; D is unresolved. CDR3 size: 15 residues. Trimming left V 3 bases short and J 0 bases short, with 12 bases between. Germline V gene sequence: CDR1 ENHRY, CDR2 SYGVKD. DNA for the CDR3: TGTGCCATCAGTGAAGGGTTACTGAGCTCCTACGAGCAGTACTTC. Protein sequence: CAISEGLLSSYEQYF.